This TCR beta chain appears in the sequencing data of a study of shared clonotypes between healthy human individuals. General study findings and limits: Several donors shared approximately 5% of their naive CD4 clonotypes. It was the non-shared clonotypes that had lower generation probabilities than clonotypes shared by all four donors.

The table lists this clone with a few counts. Its antigen is undetermined. This CDR3 is built from 16 residues. In germline, CDR1 is LNHDA, CDR2 SQIVND (reference sequence). V lost 1 base to trimming and J lost 0 bases, with 10 bases between them. Assay execution took place at the deep level. Repertoires were generated with immunoSEQ multiplex PCR, while TCRdb's copy carries only in-frame clones and drops some. The repertoire includes over 950,000 clones, roughly 80% of them detected once, and more than 0.85% sits in the top ten. The gene calls are TRBV19 and TRBJ2-1, with D possibly TRBD2 on 6 matching bases. The sequence was collected from a man in his late teens or twenties in good health. Some clones in this sample may be carry-over from other donors' samples. The sample taken for sequencing was memory CD4+ T cells from PBMCs. Specified subset: CD45RA-negative fraction. The CDR3 nucleotides read TGTGCCAGTAGTATAGGCGGTAGCGGCTCCTACAATGAGCAGTTCTTC. It translates to CASSIGGSGSYNEQFF.